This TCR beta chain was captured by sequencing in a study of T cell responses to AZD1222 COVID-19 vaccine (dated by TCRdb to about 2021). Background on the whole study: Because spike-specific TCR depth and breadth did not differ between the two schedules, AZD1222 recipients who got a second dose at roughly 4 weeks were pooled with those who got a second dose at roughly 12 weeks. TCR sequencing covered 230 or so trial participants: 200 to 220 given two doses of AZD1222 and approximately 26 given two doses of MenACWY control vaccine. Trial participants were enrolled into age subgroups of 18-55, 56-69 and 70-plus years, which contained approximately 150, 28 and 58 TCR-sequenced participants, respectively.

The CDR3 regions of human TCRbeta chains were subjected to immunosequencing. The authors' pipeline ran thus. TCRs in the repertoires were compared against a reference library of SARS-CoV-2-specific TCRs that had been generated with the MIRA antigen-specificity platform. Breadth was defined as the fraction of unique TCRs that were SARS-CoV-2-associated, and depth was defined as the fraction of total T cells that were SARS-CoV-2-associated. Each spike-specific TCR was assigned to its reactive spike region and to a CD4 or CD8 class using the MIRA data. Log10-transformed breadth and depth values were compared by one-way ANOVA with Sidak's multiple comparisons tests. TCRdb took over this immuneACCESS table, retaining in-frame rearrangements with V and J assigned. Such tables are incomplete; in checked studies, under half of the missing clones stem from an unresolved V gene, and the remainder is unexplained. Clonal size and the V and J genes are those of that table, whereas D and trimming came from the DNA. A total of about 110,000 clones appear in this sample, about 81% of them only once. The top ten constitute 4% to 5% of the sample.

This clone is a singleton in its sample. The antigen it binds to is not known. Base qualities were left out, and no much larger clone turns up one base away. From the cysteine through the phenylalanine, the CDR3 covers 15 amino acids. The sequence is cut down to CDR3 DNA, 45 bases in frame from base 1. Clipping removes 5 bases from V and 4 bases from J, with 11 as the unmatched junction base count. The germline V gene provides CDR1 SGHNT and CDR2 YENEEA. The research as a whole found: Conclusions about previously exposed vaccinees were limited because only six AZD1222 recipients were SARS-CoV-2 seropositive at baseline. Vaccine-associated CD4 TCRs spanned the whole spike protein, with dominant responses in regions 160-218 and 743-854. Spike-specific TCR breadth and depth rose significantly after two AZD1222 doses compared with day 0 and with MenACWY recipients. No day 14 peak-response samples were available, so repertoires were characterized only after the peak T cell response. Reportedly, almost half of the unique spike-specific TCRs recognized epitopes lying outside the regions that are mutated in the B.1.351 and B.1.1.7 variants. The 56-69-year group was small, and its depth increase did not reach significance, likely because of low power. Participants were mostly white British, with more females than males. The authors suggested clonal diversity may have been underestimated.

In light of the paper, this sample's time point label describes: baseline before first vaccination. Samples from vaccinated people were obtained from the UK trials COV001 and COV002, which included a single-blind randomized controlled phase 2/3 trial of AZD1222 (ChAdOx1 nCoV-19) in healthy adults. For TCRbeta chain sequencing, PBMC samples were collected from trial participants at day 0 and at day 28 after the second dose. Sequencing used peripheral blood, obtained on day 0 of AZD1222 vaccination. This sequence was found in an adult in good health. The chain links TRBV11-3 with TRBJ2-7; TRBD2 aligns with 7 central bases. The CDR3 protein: CASSPGASGGYEQYF. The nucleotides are TGTGCCAGCAGCCCCGGGGCTAGCGGAGGTTACGAGCAGTACTTC. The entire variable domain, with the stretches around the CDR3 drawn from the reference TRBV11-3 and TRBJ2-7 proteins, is EAGVVQSPRYKIIEKKQPVAFWCNPISGHNTLYWYLQNLGQGPELLIRYENEEAVDDSQLPKDRFSAERLKGVDSTLKIQPAELGDSAVYLCASSPGASGGYEQYFGPGTRLTVT.